Described below is a single TCR beta chain sequence and its context. In the study's own analysis: Reference gene primers were amplified, and this amplification served to estimate nucleated cell counts. Only in-frame clones appear in the TCRdb table, and some are missing; sequencing was by immunoSEQ multiplex PCR. V and J calls plus clone size are reproduced from that table; the DNA served to infer D and trimming. Of tens of thousands of clones in the sample, 75% to 90% are singletons; the top ten hold approximately 12%. The CDR3 has 13 residues. CDR1 is KGHDR and CDR2 is SFDVKD in the germline V gene. V dropped 5 bases and J dropped 4 bases, with 10 bases sitting between them. The sample comes from a study of blood T cell repertoires in COVID-19. Background on the study: The United States, Italy and Spain supplied acute and convalescent COVID-19 samples. Sources were T cells, B-cell-depleted T cells, or PBMCs; the material itself was cDNA or gDNA.

The origin of this receptor is a human donor in a cohort sampled during active COVID-19. The chain employs TRBV24-1 and TRBJ1-1, with no clear D. Sequencing was performed on peripheral blood. The CDR3 nucleotides read TGTGCCACCAGTGTCTCGGGGTCCACTGAAGCTTTCTTT. This encodes CATSVSGSTEAFF.